This TCR beta chain appears in the sequencing data of a study of blood T cells in healthy people across ages. Primers used in a second PCR of roughly 6 to 12 cycles were a sample-barcoded 5' primer and a J-beta primer mix. Each TCR beta cDNA got a 12-nucleotide random molecular identifier. TCRdb re-derived calls from the 5' RACE reads in MiXCR, one entry per CDR3 protein. Of 800,000 or so distinct CDR3 sequences in the sample, about 25% are singletons; the top ten hold approximately 3.7%. Trimming took 0 bases from V and 0 from J; bases not matched to a gene: 5. CDR1 is MNHEY, CDR2 SMNVEV, per germline (reference sequence). The CDR3 is 17 residues long. In its sample, this clonotype was seen a few times. The sample was also reused in another study, on T cells of mothers and their children. As reported in that work: There were over 8.5 million TCR beta CDR3 reads from each mother and a few million from each child. There was no detection of any persistent microchimeric T cell clones.

This receptor was taken from a boy younger than 18 in good health. Sequenced sample: blood. The chain links TRBV27 to TRBJ2-1, with 7 bases aligning to TRBD2. The CDR3 nucleotides are TGTGCCAGCAGTTTATCCCCAGGCGGGAGCTCCTACAATGAGCAGTTCTTC. Residues: CASSLSPGGSSYNEQFF.